The source of this TCR beta chain is a study of cytomegalovirus exposure and HLA in healthy donors. Overall study: Early release data held 85 million to 95 million unique TCRs from HLA-typed donors.

Note on this clone: Its antigen is as yet unknown.

The PCR contained 60 Vbeta and 13 Jbeta primers. The assay was immunoSEQ multiplex PCR, and TCRdb's table has in-frame clones only and misses some. The repertoire holds approximately 110,000 clones, with approximately 80% as singletons. Germline values: CDR1 SGHVS, CDR2 FQNEAQ. Trimming took 3 bases from V and 3 from J; bases not matched to a gene: 10. CDR3 length equals 17 residues. The study's findings and limits: An analysis done earlier found most TCR beta V segments productive about 90% or about 30% of the time.

The specimen sequenced was PBMCs. V is TRBV7-8 and J is TRBJ2-1; 8 positions agree with TRBD1. The receptor's source is a male donor in good health and CMV-seronegative. The CDR3 DNA is TGTGCCAGCAGCTTGAAGGCCCGGGACAGGAGCTACAATGAGCAGTTCTTC. This sequence encodes CASSLKARDRSYNEQFF.